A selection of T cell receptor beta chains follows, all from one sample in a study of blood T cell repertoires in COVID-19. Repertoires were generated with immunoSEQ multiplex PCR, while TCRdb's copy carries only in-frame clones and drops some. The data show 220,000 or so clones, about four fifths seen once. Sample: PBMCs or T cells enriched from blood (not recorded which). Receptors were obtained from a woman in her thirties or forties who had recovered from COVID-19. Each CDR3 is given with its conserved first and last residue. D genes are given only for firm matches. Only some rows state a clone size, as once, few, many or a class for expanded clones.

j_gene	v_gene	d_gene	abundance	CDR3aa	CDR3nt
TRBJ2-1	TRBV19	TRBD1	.	CASSTSTGTVDNEQFF	TGTGCCAGTAGTACTTCAACCGGGACAGTAGACAATGAGCAGTTCTTC
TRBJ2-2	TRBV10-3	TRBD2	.	CAISDVRERAGELFF	TGTGCCATCAGTGATGTGCGGGAGAGGGCCGGGGAGCTGTTTTTT
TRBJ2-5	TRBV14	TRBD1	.	CASSQGQGPQETQYF	TGTGCCAGCAGCCAAGGACAGGGCCCCCAAGAGACCCAGTACTTC
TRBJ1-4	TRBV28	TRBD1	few	CASSGDRGSEKLFF	TGTGCCAGCAGTGGGGACAGGGGAAGTGAAAAACTGTTTTTT
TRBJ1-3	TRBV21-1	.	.	CASSEPTYSSGNTIYF	TGTGCCAGCAGCGAACCGACATATTCCTCTGGAAACACCATATATTTT
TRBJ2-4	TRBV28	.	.	CASRLRQPHENIQYF	TGTGCCAGCAGACTCCGACAGCCCCATGAAAACATTCAGTACTTC
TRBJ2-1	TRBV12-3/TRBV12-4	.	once	CASSSRQYNEQFF	TGTGCCAGCAGTTCTCGACAATACAATGAGCAGTTCTTC
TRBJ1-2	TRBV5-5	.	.	CASSLVAGPNYGYTF	TGTGCCAGCAGCTTGGTGGCAGGGCCAAACTATGGCTACACCTTC
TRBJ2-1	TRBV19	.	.	CASSTFSYNEQFF	TGTGCCAGTAGTACTTTCTCCTACAATGAGCAGTTCTTC
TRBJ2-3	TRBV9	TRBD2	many	CASSASGRRSTDTQYF	TGTGCCAGCAGCGCTAGCGGGAGAAGATCCACAGATACGCAGTATTTT
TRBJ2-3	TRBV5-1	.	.	CASSYNRDTQYF	TGCGCCAGCAGCTACAACCGAGATACGCAGTATTTT
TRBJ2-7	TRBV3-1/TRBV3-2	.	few	CASSQRDGLEYF	TGTGCCAGCAGCCAAAGGGATGGACTGGAATACTTC
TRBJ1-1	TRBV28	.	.	CASSYQGATEAFF	TGTGCCAGCAGTTACCAGGGCGCCACTGAAGCTTTCTTT
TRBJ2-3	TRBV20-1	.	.	CSASVSAGDTDTQYF	TGCAGTGCTAGTGTGTCGGCAGGCGACACAGATACGCAGTATTTT
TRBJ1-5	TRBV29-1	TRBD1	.	CSVTSGTGGEQPQHF	TGCAGCGTCACGTCCGGGACAGGGGGCGAACAGCCCCAGCATTTT
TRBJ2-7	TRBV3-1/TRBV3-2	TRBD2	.	CASSPTSGAYEQYF	TGTGCCAGCAGCCCGACTAGCGGGGCCTACGAGCAGTACTTC
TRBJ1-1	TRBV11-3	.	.	CASSSRTANTEAFF	TGTGCCAGCAGCTCCCGGACAGCCAACACTGAAGCTTTCTTT
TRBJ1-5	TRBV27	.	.	CASRQGGQPQHF	TGTGCCAGCAGACAGGGAGGGCAGCCCCAGCATTTT
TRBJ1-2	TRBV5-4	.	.	CASSPDQRQERVGYTF	TGTGCCAGCAGCCCGGACCAAAGACAGGAACGGGTTGGCTACACCTTC
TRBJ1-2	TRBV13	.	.	CASSLRQLYGYTF	TGTGCCAGCAGCTTACGACAACTCTATGGCTACACCTTC
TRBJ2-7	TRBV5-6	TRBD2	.	CASSLSGSMSYEQYF	TGTGCCAGCAGCTTGAGCGGGAGTATGTCCTACGAGCAGTACTTC
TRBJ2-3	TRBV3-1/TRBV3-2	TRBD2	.	CASSPVAGRYPDTQYF	TGTGCCAGCAGCCCAGTAGCGGGAAGATATCCGGATACGCAGTATTTT
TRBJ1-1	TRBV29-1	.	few	CGSGRGGPEAFF	TGCGGAAGTGGCAGGGGCGGTCCTGAAGCTTTCTTT
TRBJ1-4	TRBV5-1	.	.	CASSFTAGAHEKLFF	TGCGCCAGCAGCTTTACTGCGGGGGCACATGAAAAACTGTTTTTT
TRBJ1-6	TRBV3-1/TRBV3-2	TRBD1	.	CASSQGRGLSYNSPLHF	TGTGCCAGCAGCCAAGGGAGGGGGCTTTCCTATAATTCACCCCTCCACTTT
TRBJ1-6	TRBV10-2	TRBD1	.	CASSPRQGGNSPLHF	TGCGCCAGCAGCCCGAGACAGGGGGGGAATTCACCCCTCCACTTT
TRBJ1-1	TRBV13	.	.	CASSLAGTFMNTEAFF	TGTGCCAGCAGCCTCGCTGGGACTTTCATGAACACTGAAGCTTTCTTT
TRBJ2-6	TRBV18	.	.	CASVPPYSGANVLTF	TGTGCCAGCGTCCCTCCGTACTCCGGGGCCAACGTCCTGACTTTC
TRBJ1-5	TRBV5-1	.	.	CASSLDSDSNQPQHF	TGCGCCAGCAGCTTGGATAGTGATAGCAATCAGCCCCAGCATTTT
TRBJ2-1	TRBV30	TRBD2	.	CAWSPALTGGTNEQFF	TGTGCCTGGAGTCCGGCCCTCACGGGAGGGACCAATGAGCAGTTCTTC
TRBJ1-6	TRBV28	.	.	CASSLRALDNSPLHF	TGTGCCAGCAGTTTGCGGGCGCTGGATAATTCACCCCTCCACTTT
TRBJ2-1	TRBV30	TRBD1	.	CAWSSSRGLNSYNEQFF	TGTGCCTGGAGTTCGAGCAGGGGGCTTAACTCCTACAATGAGCAGTTCTTC
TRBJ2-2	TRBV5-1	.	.	CASSLFQGFGELFF	TGCGCCAGCAGCTTGTTTCAGGGTTTCGGGGAGCTGTTTTTT
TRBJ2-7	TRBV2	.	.	CASFPGDYYEQYF	TGTGCCAGCTTTCCGGGAGATTACTACGAGCAGTACTTC
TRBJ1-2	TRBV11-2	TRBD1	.	CASRRTGGFPKGYTF	TGTGCCAGCAGGAGGACAGGGGGTTTTCCTAAGGGCTACACCTTC
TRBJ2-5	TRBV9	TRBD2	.	CASSAGTSGRRLGETQYF	TGTGCCAGCAGCGCGGGGACTAGCGGGAGGAGGTTAGGAGAGACCCAGTACTTC
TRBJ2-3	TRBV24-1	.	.	CATSDARTSTDTQYF	TGTGCCACCAGTGATGCGAGGACTAGCACAGATACGCAGTATTTT
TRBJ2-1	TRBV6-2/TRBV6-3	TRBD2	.	CASSYPETSSSSYNEQFF	TGTGCCAGCAGTTACCCAGAGACTAGCAGTAGCTCCTACAATGAGCAGTTCTTC
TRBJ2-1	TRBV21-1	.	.	CASSPRATSGSSYNEQFF	TGTGCCAGCAGCCCCAGAGCGACTAGCGGGAGCTCCTACAATGAGCAGTTCTTC
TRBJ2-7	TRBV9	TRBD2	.	CASSVEPTSGEQYF	TGTGCCAGCAGCGTAGAACCCACTAGCGGTGAGCAGTACTTC
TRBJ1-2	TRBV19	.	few	CASSEDSYGYTF	TGTGCCAGTAGCGAAGACAGCTATGGCTACACCTTC
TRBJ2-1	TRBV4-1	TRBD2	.	CASSQTGLGASGRVEQFF	TGCGCCAGCAGCCAGACAGGGTTAGGGGCTAGCGGGAGGGTTGAGCAGTTCTTC
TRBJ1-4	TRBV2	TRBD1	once	CASSVRAGQGATNEKLFF	TGTGCCAGCAGTGTAAGAGCGGGACAGGGGGCAACTAATGAAAAACTGTTTTTT